The text below deals with one T cell receptor (beta chain). It has no known antigen specificity. No base-level quality is on record; no much larger clone is a single base apart. From a lookup of the germline V gene, CDR1 and CDR2 are MNHNS and SASEGT. The CDR3 has 15 amino acids, counting the end cysteine and phenylalanine. The read is trimmed to its CDR3 DNA, 45 bases read in frame from base 1. Ends trimmed: V by 4 bases, J by 0 bases; bases unmatched to a gene: 3. Donors were healthy HIV-negative adults with no recently reported acute infections or vaccinations. All donors were Caucasian adults living in Nashville, Tennessee, USA. CD4+ T cells were enriched through magnetic negative selection, after which naive cells were positively selected on CD45RA and the remaining negative fraction served as the memory subset. Blood was obtained by leukapheresis, after which PBMCs were separated by Ficoll-Histopaque density gradient centrifugation and cryopreserved in liquid nitrogen vapor phase. Purity and quantity of every magnetically sorted T cell population were checked by analytical flow cytometry. Genomic DNA was isolated from each sorted fraction and quantified by UV absorbance on a Nanodrop 2000c.

This entry belongs to a study of shared clonotypes between healthy human individuals (dated by TCRdb to 2020 to 2021). Regarding the complete study: A few men and a couple of women, aged 18 to 49 years, made up the cohort. For each donor, CD4 naive and CD4 memory were each given three plates, CD8 naive was given two plates, and CD8 memory was given one plate. The study deeply sequenced blood TCR repertoires of about 5 healthy adults to estimate repertoire size and the extent of clonotype sharing between individuals. Libraries were prepared and TCR repertoires were sequenced by different laboratories using diverse techniques, in order to increase sequencing depth and limit assay-specific biases. Between about 0.8 and 9 billion PBMCs per donor were obtained by leukapheresis. On the study overall, not on this receptor specifically: Sampling was limited to blood, and TCR repertoires in tissue likely differ from TCR repertoires in blood. Higher generation probabilities were observed for clonotypes shared by all four sorted-subset donors than for non-shared clonotypes. Rarefaction of sorted-subset datasets indicated incomplete sequencing despite the large sequencing depth. Across four donors, approximately 5% of naive CD4, 3% to 4% of naive CD8, 2% to 2.5% of memory CD4, and approximately 0.4% of memory CD8 clonotypes were shared. Naive subsets generally had larger estimated clonotype richness than memory subsets. Because the study included only a small number of donors, the genetic and exposure-history diversity represented was limited. Based on pairwise subsampling, the degree of clonotype sharing among donors was expected to be affected by sequencing depth.

Using the deep immunoSEQ assay, TCR CDR3 regions were amplified from genomic DNA by multiplex PCR. Extracted genomic DNA from each cell subset was spread evenly across all wells of several immunoSEQ 96-well plates, with each plate serving as a replicate. For sorted subsets, approximately 210 ng genomic DNA, equal to 30,000 or so T cell genomes, was loaded into each replicate PCR. The purified libraries were quantified using a Qubit 3.0 fluorometer, sized with a Bioanalyzer 2100, and then quantified again using the KAPA Library Quantification kit. Every immunoSEQ 96-well plate was sequenced on a dedicated single-read 150-cycle Illumina NextSeq 550 flow cell. Per the original workflow: Because only junctional sequences without quality scores were contained in the immunoSEQ output, filtering matching that applied to full-length reads could not be performed. To assign V/J genes and CDR3, sequences were annotated against IMGT germline references using PyIR, a Python wrapper for IgBLAST v1.9. Any read was removed if the V/J assignment was weak (E-value above 1e-6), the CDR3 was missing, or the read contained stop codons, out-of-frame junctions, or ambiguous translated residues. V3J clonotypes were defined as sequences sharing the same inferred V gene, J gene, and CDR3 amino acid sequence. The percentage overlap between two repertoires was calculated by dividing the number of shared unique clonotypes by the size of the smaller repertoire. Three approaches were used to assess repertoire richness: RTK rarefaction, the Chao1 estimator, and Recon v2.1 estimates of unobserved clonotypes. Generation probabilities were computed with OLGA for all TCRbeta clonotypes obtained by the gDNA method from several donors. TCRdb re-hosts the immuneACCESS table, in-frame sequences only. Its copies lack some clones; in the studies checked, an unresolved V gene accounts for under half of them, and the cause for the rest is not known. That table furnishes V, J and clone size, whereas the DNA furnished D and trimming. The sample table lists around 330,000 clones, 74% of them with a count of one. The ten most abundant clones make up over 9% of the sample.

Material for sequencing was memory CD4+ T cells sorted from blood. Read against the paper, the sample's cell subset or site label means: CD45RA-negative fraction. The TCR comes from a man younger than 45 in good health. The V and J segments used are TRBV6-1 and TRBJ2-4; 7 bases in between match TRBD1. The DNA is TGTGCCAGCAGTGCACAGGGGCCAGCCAAAAACATTCAGTACTTC. It is translated as CASSAQGPAKNIQYF.